The T cell receptor beta chain described here comes from a study of T-cell reconstitution after alpha-beta-depleted transplantation in children. Study-level results: Expanded clones from the graft, numbering several hundred, reportedly supplied alpha-beta T cells about two months after transplant.

Concerning this clonotype: The target antigen is unknown.

Preparing the TCRbeta library involved the use of unique molecular identifiers. TCRdb reanalysed the PCR reads using MiXCR and keeps one entry per CDR3 protein. This table holds 250,000 to 400,000 distinct CDR3 sequences, approximately 20% found once. The V gene's germline CDR1 is MGHRA and CDR2 YSYEKL. Trimming shortened V by 3 bases and J by 3 bases, and 9 bases separated the two germline ends. The CDR3 runs to 14 residues. The source is a male patient aged 10-17 years who had a stem cell transplant for acute lymphoblastic leukemia, so the T cells may come from the graft donor. The V call is TRBV4-1, the J call TRBJ1-3; no clear D. The sequenced sample was PBMCs, mostly from graft donor cells, obtained 180 days after TCRalphabeta/CD19-depleted stem cell transplant. The CDR3 DNA is TGCGCCAGCAGCCAGTGGCGGGGTGGAAACACCATATATTTT. The encoded protein is CASSQWRGGNTIYF.